Presented here are 25 T cell receptor beta chains from one specimen sequenced in a study of T cells after posttransplantation cyclophosphamide. The protocol was immunoSEQ multiplex PCR, while the TCRdb copy is restricted to in-frame clones and leaves out a portion. The table records around 40,000 clones, roughly 91% of them present only once. Cyclophosphamide on days +3 and +4 followed busulfan-fludarabine conditioning and a marrow graft. The sample was PBMCs, taken around 60 days after allogeneic stem cell transplant with posttransplant cyclophosphamide. The receptors here all came from a male patient aged 60 to 75 who received an allogeneic stem cell transplant from a related donor and was CMV-positive. These T cells may partly come from the graft donor.

This chain joins TRBV5-1 and TRBJ1-3; D not certain. The CDR3 is made up of 17 amino acids. Germline CDR1 and CDR2: SGHRS and YFSETQ. V gave up 0 bases and J gave up 1 base, with 14 bases separating them. This CDR3 is CASSLATARGSGNTIYF. The DNA for the CDR3 is TGCGCCAGCAGCTTGGCCACGGCGCGGGGATCTGGAAACACCATATATTTT.

V gene TRBV5-1 combines with J gene TRBJ2-1, with no clear D. Trimming cost V 4 bases and J 3 bases, with 5 bases left between them. CDR1 SGHRS and CDR2 YFSETQ come from the germline V gene. The CDR3 runs to 12 residues. The CDR3 DNA reads as TGCGCCAGCAGCCTAGACTACAATGAGCAGTTCTTC. As protein: CASSLDYNEQFF.

The genes are TRBV29-1 and TRBJ2-4; TRBD1 matches at 7 bases. The V and J ends lost 7 bases and 9 bases, in that order; junction bases with no gene match: 12. The CDR3 length is 13 residues. Germline CDR1 reads SQVTM; CDR2 reads ANQGSEA. The CDR3 nucleotides read TGCAGCGCCGGGGCACAGGGGTCCGGCATTCAGTACTTC. It is translated as CSAGAQGSGIQYF.

This chain uses TRBV5-5 with TRBJ1-2; D may be TRBD1 (5 bases). The V gene's germline CDR1 is SGHKS and CDR2 YYEKEE (reference sequence). V was trimmed by 4 bases and J by 5 bases, leaving 18 bases between them. The CDR3 consists of 15 residues. Here the CDR3 DNA reads TGTGCCAGCAGCGTACTCCGGGACTCCAGTTATGGCTACACCTTC. Protein product: CASSVLRDSSYGYTF.

This rearrangement joins TRBV6-5 to TRBJ2-1; D not certain. The germline V gene has CDR1 MNHEY and CDR2 SVGAGI. Trimming shortened V by 6 bases and J by 4 bases, and 13 bases separated the two germline ends. The CDR3 has 14 residues. CDR3 nucleotide sequence: TGTGCCAGCAGAGGTCAAGACTTGTACAATGAGCAGTTCTTC. It codes for CASRGQDLYNEQFF.

CDR3 sequence: CASSIRQGKEFRQQPQHF. The CDR3 DNA is TGTGCCAGCAGCATTCGACAGGGGAAGGAGTTTAGACAACAGCCCCAGCATTTT. The chain is built from TRBV21-1 and TRBJ1-5; the table's D call TRBD1 went unverified against the DNA. TRBV21-1 is assigned pseudogene status. There are 18 residues in the CDR3.

In its sample, this clone was seen a few times. The V gene is TRBV19, the J gene TRBJ2-2; D gene uncertain. V was clipped by 10 bases and J by 0 bases, with 9 bases between them. CDR3 size: 13 residues. The V gene's germline CDR1 is LNHDA and CDR2 SQIVND (reference sequence). CDR3 sequence (DNA): TGTGCCACCGACTCCGCGAACACCGGGGAGCTGTTTTTT. It specifies CATDSANTGELFF. Combining the CDR3 with reference TRBV19 and TRBJ2-2 gives the whole variable domain DGGITQSPKYLFRKEGQNVTLSCEQNLNHDAMYWYRQDPGQGLRLIYYSQIVNDFQKGDIAEGYSVSREKKESFPLTVTSAQKNPTAFYLCATDSANTGELFFGEGSRLTVL.

The V call is TRBV7-2, the J call TRBJ1-6; TRBD1 is a possible D gene (6 bases). This CDR3 is 14 amino acids long. V was clipped by 3 bases and J by 8 bases, with 11 bases between them. Germline values: CDR1 SGHTA, CDR2 FQGNSA. CDR3 region: CASSFVRQDSPLHF. DNA for the CDR3: TGTGCCAGCAGCTTCGTTAGACAGGATTCACCCCTCCACTTT.

The chain has TRBV27 and TRBJ2-7; 11 bases fit TRBD2. The J segment lost 1 base and the V segment lost 5 bases, leaving 4 bases of the junction unmatched. The germline V gene encodes CDR1 MNHEY and CDR2 SMNVEV (reference sequence). This CDR3 contains 15 residues. The DNA for the CDR3 is TGTGCCAGCAGTCGTAGCGGGGGGGGTTCCTACGAGCAGTACTTC. Its translation: CASSRSGGGSYEQYF.

This clone was seen once. In DNA, the CDR3 is TGTGCCAGCAGCCCCCATACTAGCGGAGGCTGGGAGCTGTTTTTT. Translated: CASSPHTSGGWELFF. The V call is TRBV5-5, the J call TRBJ2-2; 8 bases align to TRBD2. CDR1 and CDR2 from the germline V gene are SGHKS and YYEKEE (reference sequence). V was pared by 4 bases and J by 9 bases, with 11 bases of the junction left unmatched. CDR3 size: 15 residues.

The J gene is TRBJ1-3, the V gene TRBV6-1, with D unclear. Trimming stripped 4 bases from V and 4 bases from J, with 14 bases between. The CDR3 spans 15 residues. Germline V gives CDR1 MNHNS, CDR2 SASEGT. In DNA form, the CDR3 reads TGTGCCAGCAGTGGTATCGCGACGGGAGGAAACACCATATATTTT. It codes for CASSGIATGGNTIYF.

The chain is built from TRBV6-1 and TRBJ2-6; unclear D gene. The CDR3 is made up of 14 amino acids. V was shortened by 2 bases and J by 2 bases, with 4 bases between the two germline ends. Germline V lookup: CDR1 MNHNS, CDR2 SASEGT. CDR3 region: CASSEFAGANVLTF. The CDR3 DNA sequence: TGTGCCAGCAGTGAATTCGCTGGGGCCAACGTCCTGACTTTC.

CDR3 in DNA: TGTGCCAGCAGCAAACCGGGACTAGCGGGGGGGAGGGGCCAAGAGACCCAGTACTTC. Its protein is CASSKPGLAGGRGQETQYF. The chain links TRBV5-8 to TRBJ2-5; TRBD2 matches at 16 bases. This CDR3 region has 19 residues. Per the germline V gene, CDR1 is SGHTS and CDR2 is YDEGEE. Trimming cost V 4 bases and J 1 base; bases outside gene matches: 10.

The V call is TRBV5-1, the J call TRBJ2-3; a possible D gene is TRBD2 (6 bases). The V end lost 6 bases, the J end lost 1 base, and 15 bases lay between the germline ends. This CDR3 region has 15 residues. The V gene's germline CDR1 is SGHRS and CDR2 YFSETQ. CDR3 DNA sequence: TGCGCCAGCAACCGCGGCGGGGTGGGCACAGATACGCAGTATTTT. It codes for CASNRGGVGTDTQYF.

This clone was counted only a few times. The rearrangement uses TRBV4-1 and TRBJ2-7; D is unresolved. This CDR3 has 13 amino acids. The germline CDR1 and CDR2 sequences are MGHRA and YSYEKL. The V gene lost 1 base and the J gene lost 4 bases, with 8 bases spanning the gap. The CDR3 sequence: CASSQAGNYEQYF. CDR3 coding DNA: TGCGCCAGCAGCCAAGCGGGTAATTACGAGCAGTACTTC.

This chain links TRBV7-2 with TRBJ2-5, with a tentative D call TRBD2 (5 bases). CDR3 size: 15 residues. Deletions cut 1 base from V and 4 bases from J, with 13 bases between. The germline gives CDR1 SGHTA, CDR2 FQGNSA. The CDR3 loop is CASSLDPGWGETQYF. In nucleotides, the CDR3 is TGTGCCAGCAGCTTAGACCCGGGATGGGGAGAGACCCAGTACTTC.

The chain has TRBV4-1 and TRBJ1-2; a possible D gene is TRBD1 (5 bases). This CDR3 comprises 15 residues. Germline loops: CDR1 MGHRA, CDR2 YSYEKL. Trimming took off 0 bases at V and 7 bases at J, with 15 bases between the two ends. The CDR3 coding sequence is TGCGCCAGCAGCCAAGATGAGGCGGGGGGTTCTGGCTACACCTTC. This codes for CASSQDEAGGSGYTF.

The rearrangement links TRBV19 to TRBJ2-1, with 8 positions matching TRBD2. V dropped 4 bases and J dropped 4; count of bases not matched to a gene: 9. The CDR3 is 16 residues long. Germline V CDR1 and CDR2: LNHDA, SQIVND (reference sequence). The CDR3 nucleotides are TGTGCCAGTAGTAGGGGAGCGGGGGCCGGATACAATGAGCAGTTCTTC. Translating it yields CASSRGAGAGYNEQFF.

The V call is TRBV9, the J call TRBJ1-6; D is perhaps TRBD1 (6 bases). This CDR3 comprises 17 residues. Germline CDR1 and CDR2: SGDLS and YYNGEE. Trimming shortened V by 3 bases and J by 8 bases, and 21 bases separated the two germline ends. CDR3 in amino acids: CASSAEEQGPGHSPLHF. The DNA for the CDR3 is TGTGCCAGCAGCGCCGAAGAACAGGGCCCAGGGCATTCACCCCTCCACTTT.

The gene calls are TRBV6-1 and TRBJ1-2, with D maybe TRBD1 (5 bases). The CDR3 totals 18 residues. Germline CDR1 MNHNS, CDR2 SASEGT. Trimming removed 1 base from V and 2 bases from J, with 20 bases in between. The CDR3 loop reads CASSEGQGSVGGNYGYTF. As DNA, the CDR3 is TGTGCCAGCAGTGAAGGTCAGGGAAGTGTCGGGGGGAACTATGGCTACACCTTC.

This chain uses TRBV7-6 with TRBJ2-6, with D maybe TRBD2 (6 bases). The CDR3 length is 16 residues. With 2 bases removed from V and 4 bases from J, the gap between germline ends came to 12 bases. Germline V gene data show CDR1 as SGHVS and CDR2 as FNYEAQ. CDR3 nucleotide sequence: TGTGCCAGCAGCTTACTAGGAGGGTCCGGGGCCAACGTCCTGACTTTC. Translation gives CASSLLGGSGANVLTF.

This clone occurred once. This chain uses TRBV19 with TRBJ2-7, with 8 bases lining up with TRBD2. The CDR3 contains 13 residues. Germline CDR1 reads LNHDA; CDR2 reads SQIVND (reference sequence). With V trimmed by 6 bases and J by 5 bases, 6 bases remained unmatched. CDR3 in DNA: TGTGCCAGTAGGAGGACTAGCTCGAACGAGCAGTACTTC. Translating it yields CASRRTSSNEQYF.

The gene calls are TRBV5-5 and TRBJ1-5, with D unclear. V was clipped by 0 bases and J by 0 bases, with 7 bases between them. Germline CDR1 is SGHKS and CDR2 is YYEKEE (reference sequence). The CDR3 sequence is 15 residues long. CDR3 sequence: CASSLAGPSNQPQHF. CDR3 bases: TGTGCCAGCAGCTTGGCCGGTCCTAGCAATCAGCCCCAGCATTTT.

This chain links TRBV2 with TRBJ1-5; 10 positions agree with TRBD1. Trimming removed 4 bases from V and 10 bases from J; junction bases left unmatched: 10. Germline CDR1 and CDR2: SNHLY and FYNNEI. The CDR3 is 15 amino acids. The CDR3 region is CASSGDRGGQSPQHF. In DNA, the CDR3 is TGTGCCAGCAGTGGGGACAGGGGAGGGCAGAGTCCCCAGCATTTT.

On this clone itself: The same CDR3 can be traced to other DNA sequences in this sample. CDR3 nucleotide sequence: TGTGCCAGCAGCTTGGGAGGACAGGGGCGGTCCGTGAGCGGCTACACCTTC. The encoded protein is CASSLGGQGRSVSGYTF. This chain joins TRBV5-4 and TRBJ1-2; 9 positions match TRBD1. Germline assignment: CDR1 SGHNT and CDR2 YYREEE (reference sequence). This CDR3 contains 17 residues. V dropped 0 bases and J dropped 8; count of bases not matched to a gene: 14.